Shown below are 9 T cell receptor beta chains from a single sample sequenced in a study of OX40 agonist ivuxolimab in advanced cancers. The method was immunoSEQ multiplex PCR; TCRdb's version includes in-frame clones alone and lacks a portion of them. Of roughly 58,000 clones in the sample, just under 85% were seen once. Material: CD4+ or CD8+ T cells sorted from blood, obtained in a trial of the OX40 agonist ivuxolimab. The receptor source for this set is an adult with an advanced solid tumor such as melanoma, head and neck, liver or kidney cancer.

The rearrangement uses TRBV19 and TRBJ2-5, with D possibly being TRBD2 (5 bases). The ends were cut back, 3 bases at V and 2 bases at J, with 13 bases in the middle. CDR1 is LNHDA and CDR2 is SQIVND in the germline V gene (reference sequence). The CDR3 consists of 15 residues. The CDR3 spells CASSILLEGQETQYF. DNA for the CDR3: TGTGCCAGTAGTATTTTACTAGAGGGTCAAGAGACCCAGTACTTC.

This chain uses TRBV5-5 with TRBJ2-3; D not certain. Trimming removed 4 bases from V and 8 bases from J, with 14 bases in between. This CDR3 contains 13 residues. Germline V gene lookup returns CDR1 SGHKS and CDR2 YYEKEE (reference sequence). The CDR3 DNA is TGTGCCAGCAGCGTAGGGCCGCCAAGTACGCAGTATTTT. Protein product: CASSVGPPSTQYF.

This rearrangement joins TRBV6-5 to TRBJ2-1; D may correspond to TRBD1 or TRBD2 (5 bases each). The CDR3 spans 13 residues. The germline V gene has CDR1 MNHEY and CDR2 SVGAGI. With 2 bases removed from V and 16 bases from J, the gap between germline ends came to 18 bases. The CDR3 DNA reads as TGTGCCAGCAGTTACGGCCGGACCGGGACGCTCTTCTTC. It specifies CASSYGRTGTLFF.

The CDR3 loop is CASSLRDSSYGYTF. The CDR3, as DNA: TGTGCCAGCAGCTTACGGGACAGTAGCTATGGCTACACCTTC. The chain employs TRBV7-9 and TRBJ1-2, with TRBD1 matching over 7 bases. The CDR3 has 14 residues. CDR1 is SEHNR and CDR2 is FQNEAQ in the germline V gene (reference sequence). Trimming cost V 2 bases and J 4 bases; bases outside gene matches: 4.

V and J are TRBV11-3 and TRBJ2-7, with D tentatively TRBD1 or TRBD2 (6 bases each). The germline V and J ends were trimmed by 0 bases and 12 bases, with 15 bases remaining between them. The CDR3 runs to 13 residues. Germline assignment: CDR1 SGHNT and CDR2 YENEEA. This CDR3 reads CASSLDYPGAVYF. As DNA, the CDR3 is TGTGCCAGCAGCTTAGATTATCCGGGGGCGGTGTACTTC.

In its sample, this clone is medium-sized. The chain uses TRBV5-1 and TRBJ2-7, with D hard to call. The CDR3 is 13 residues long. V was cut by 5 bases and J by 2 bases, with 11 bases left in between. From germline, CDR1 is SGHRS and CDR2 YFSETQ. In DNA form, the CDR3 reads TGCGCCAGCAGTAATCCGAACACCTACGAGCAGTACTTC. Protein: CASSNPNTYEQYF.

The V call is TRBV27, the J call TRBJ2-4; 10 bases map to TRBD2. V shed 4 bases, J shed 0 bases, and the junction held 6 bases outside the gene matches. The germline CDR1 and CDR2 sequences are MNHEY and SMNVEV (reference sequence). The CDR3 sequence is 17 residues long. Written as DNA, the CDR3 is TGTGCCAGCAGTTCTTCTAGCGGGGGTCTAGCCAAAAACATTCAGTACTTC. It encodes CASSSSSGGLAKNIQYF.

The chain couples TRBV27 to TRBJ2-1; D unresolved. This CDR3 is built from 15 residues. Trimming left V 3 bases short and J 9 bases short, with 18 bases between. From germline, CDR1 is MNHEY and CDR2 SMNVEV (reference sequence). CDR3 in amino acids: CASSLSKTERFEQFF. The CDR3 DNA is TGTGCCAGCAGTTTGTCTAAAACCGAGAGGTTTGAGCAGTTCTTC.

V gene TRBV5-1 combines with J gene TRBJ1-1; D perhaps matches TRBD1 (6 bases). CDR3 length: 12 amino acids. V was cut by 7 bases and J by 7 bases, with 14 bases left in between. Germline CDR1 and CDR2: SGHRS and YFSETQ. CDR3 nucleotide sequence: TGCGCCAGCGGTAACAGGGATGGTGAAGCTTTCTTT. Protein sequence: CASGNRDGEAFF. The full variable domain, rest sourced from reference TRBV5-1 and TRBJ1-1, is KAGVTQTPRYLIKTRGQQVTLSCSPISGHRSVSWYQQTPGQGLQFLFEYFSETQRNKGNFPGRFSGRQFSNSRSEMNVSTLELGDSALYLCASGNRDGEAFFGQGTRLTVV.